This TCR beta chain comes out of a study of molecular identifiers for immune sequencing clone quantification. Turning to the study itself: Replicate RNA came from roughly 18,000 or 92,000 naive CD8 cells and was split five ways, and four parts were sequenced.

Study observations and caveats: Clones of above 20 RNA copies carried over 98% of effector molecules; in naive cells they carried under 1%. Identical TCR molecules that share a barcode could lead to an underestimation of highly expanded clone sizes.

This clonotype was seen many times. The target antigen is unknown. Trimming stripped 3 bases from V and 4 bases from J, with 7 bases between. Germline CDR1 reads MGHDK; CDR2 reads SYGVNS. The length of the CDR3 is 13 residues. Via MiXCR, TCRdb re-called the PCR reads, giving one row per CDR3 protein. Found here are under 650,000 distinct CDR3 sequences, 15% to 20% of them singletons; the top ten hold roughly 0.83%. This clonotype was obtained from a human donor in good health. Some libraries in this study had Jurkat cell RNA spiked in. The sequencing input was naive CD8+ T cells from blood, with Jurkat cell RNA spiked in. Regarding subset: FACS-sorted CD8+CD4-CCR7+CD45RA+ naive T cells. The chain has TRBV25-1 and TRBJ2-1; D is undetermined. CDR3 nucleotides: TGTGCCAGCAGTGACGAAACGTACAATGAGCAGTTCTTC. Amino acid sequence: CASSDETYNEQFF.